This T cell receptor (beta chain) comes out of a study of shared clonotypes between healthy human individuals. Per germline, CDR1 SGHVS and CDR2 FNYEAQ. J gave up 1 base and V 5 bases, and 7 bases lay outside the gene matches. The CDR3 totals 16 residues. This clone was seen once. Unsorted PBMC contributed roughly 320 ng DNA, approximately 30,000 T cell genomes, to each replicate PCR. On ten immunoSEQ deep assay plates, unsorted PBMC DNA was sequenced. Repertoires were generated with immunoSEQ multiplex PCR, while TCRdb's copy carries only in-frame clones and drops some. The table has about 490,000 clones, less than 80% seen once.

This rearrangement joins TRBV7-6 to TRBJ2-5, with 10 bases lining up with TRBD1. The sequenced sample was PBMCs. This receptor was obtained from a woman aged 40 to 50 in good health. Some clones in this sample may be carry-over from other donors' samples. CDR3 coding DNA: TGTGCCAGCAGCCCTCGGACAGGGGGTTTCCAAGAGACCCAGTACTTC. Protein: CASSPRTGGFQETQYF.